This T cell receptor beta chain was observed in a study of T cell clonality in common variable immunodeficiency. This clone appeared many times. The read ends 3 residues before the CDR3 terminus; that terminus is restored from the germline J gene. Donors gave roughly 5 to 8 ml heparinized peripheral whole blood. After removal of 5 bases from V and 7 bases from J, the junction contained 3 bases not matched to a gene. The CDR3 length is 14 residues. The germline V gene has CDR1 MNHEY and CDR2 SVGEGT. TCRdb keeps only in-frame clones here, not all; method: immunoSEQ multiplex PCR. There are 40,000 to 55,000 clones in the sample, none observed a single time.

The rearrangement uses TRBV6-2 or TRBV6-3 and TRBJ2-1; 12 bases align to TRBD1. The specimen was peripheral blood mononuclear cells. This receptor was obtained from a person between 18 and 75 years old in good health. The CDR3 here is CASSVGQGANEQFF. The covered CDR3 bases are TGTGCCAGCAGTGTGGGACAGGGGGCAAATGAG.